The 16 T cell receptor beta chains reported below all come from one sample, sequenced in a study of response to subunit inactivated influenza vaccine. From the RT-PCR reads, TCRdb called clonotypes with MiXCR, one entry per CDR3 protein. The table lists about 580,000 distinct CDR3 sequences, about 14% of them singletons. The sample was PBMCs from blood, taken roughly 13 days after vaccination. Receptor source: a man aged 45 to 65 who received an inactivated influenza vaccine.

This chain joins TRBV7-9 and TRBJ2-4, with 12 bases identical to TRBD2. The CDR3 runs to 17 residues. The ends lost 5 bases at V and 5 bases at J; junction bases unmatched: 10. The germline CDR1 and CDR2 sequences are SEHNR and FQNEAQ (reference sequence). For the CDR3, the DNA is TGTGCCAGCAGCCCGACTAGCGGGAGAGTAAGGGAAAACATTCAGTACTTC. Amino acids: CASSPTSGRVRENIQYF. Full variable domain (remainder filled in from reference TRBV7-9 and TRBJ2-4): DTGVSQNPRHKITKRGQNVTFRCDPISEHNRLYWYRQTLGQGPEFLTYFQNEAQLEKSRLLSDRFSAERPKGSFSTLEIQRTEQGDSAMYLCASSPTSGRVRENIQYFGAGTRLSVL.

The V gene is TRBV5-1, the J gene TRBJ2-2, with 7 bases lining up with TRBD1. Germline assignment: CDR1 SGHRS and CDR2 YFSETQ. The CDR3 length is 15 residues. J lost 5 bases, V lost 7 bases, and 11 bases had no gene match. The CDR3: CASGWDRLTTGELFF. The CDR3 DNA reads TGCGCCAGCGGGTGGGACAGACTAACAACCGGGGAGCTGTTTTTT.

This clonotype was seen more than once but under ten times. The rearrangement uses TRBV6-1 and TRBJ2-5; the D gene is possibly TRBD1 (6 bases). The CDR3 has 15 amino acids. V was shortened by 2 bases and J by 3 bases, with 13 bases between the two germline ends. Germline V gives CDR1 MNHNS, CDR2 SASEGT. The CDR3 protein is CASSERGSGKETQYF. The CDR3 DNA follows: TGTGCCAGCAGTGAAAGGGGGTCAGGGAAAGAGACCCAGTACTTC.

The rearrangement uses TRBV5-1 and TRBJ2-7, with D maybe TRBD1 (5 bases). V dropped 1 base and J dropped 0 bases, with 17 bases sitting between them. This CDR3 contains 17 residues. The germline CDR1 and CDR2 sequences are SGHRS and YFSETQ. Here the CDR3 DNA reads TGCGCCAGCAGCTTGAAGGGGCAGTCTGTCACCTCCTACGAGCAGTACTTC. Translated: CASSLKGQSVTSYEQYF.

This clonotype was observed a few times. The CDR3 region has the DNA TGTGCCAGCAGTTACTCGATTTGGGGGGAGAGGAGAGAGACCCAGTACTTC. Its translation is CASSYSIWGERRETQYF. V usage is TRBV6-5 and J usage is TRBJ2-5; D might be TRBD2 (6 bases). Germline V gives CDR1 MNHEY, CDR2 SVGAGI. This CDR3 comprises 17 residues. The V and J ends lost 0 bases and 4 bases respectively, with 18 bases between them.

This clonotype was observed a handful of times. The CDR3 DNA sequence: TGTGCCAGCAGTTCCGGACTAGCGGGAGTGGGAGATACGCAGTATTTT. Translating gives CASSSGLAGVGDTQYF. V is TRBV28 and J is TRBJ2-3; 13 positions match TRBD2. With 4 bases clipped from V and 5 bases from J, the junction kept 6 bases outside the gene matches. CDR1 is MDHEN and CDR2 is SYDVKM in the germline V gene. CDR3 length: 16 residues.

This clonotype has a handful of counts. The chain joins TRBV6-2 or TRBV6-3 to TRBJ2-3; D uncertain. The CDR3 is 12 residues long. V was shortened by 6 bases and J by 2 bases, with 6 bases between the two germline ends. The germline V gene has CDR1 MNHEY and CDR2 SVGEGT. In nucleotides, the CDR3 is TGTGCCAGCAGCGAACTCACAGATACGCAGTATTTT. Its translation is CASSELTDTQYF.

The V and J genes are TRBV11-2 and TRBJ2-3, with 8 bases matching TRBD1. CDR1 and CDR2 from the germline V gene are SGHAT and FQNNGV. Trimming removed 5 bases from V and 5 bases from J; junction bases left unmatched: 9. The CDR3 extends over 15 amino acids. The CDR3 spells CASSLTGVHRDTQYF. The DNA of the CDR3 is TGTGCCAGCAGCCTGACAGGGGTTCATAGAGATACGCAGTATTTT.

This clonotype showed up many times. The chain combines TRBV3-1 with TRBJ2-7; either TRBD1 or TRBD2 may fit D (5 bases each). This CDR3 has 12 residues. V lost 1 base to trimming and J lost 6 bases, with 7 bases between them. Germline CDR1 is LGHDT and CDR2 is YNNKEL (reference sequence). The CDR3 is CASSQVGTEQYF. CDR3 nucleotide sequence: TGTGCCAGCAGCCAAGTCGGGACCGAGCAGTACTTC.

This clonotype has only one observation. CDR3 sequence: CASSPSFSSTDTQYF. CDR3 nucleotides: TGTGCCAGCTCACCTTCTTTCAGTAGCACAGATACGCAGTATTTT. The genes are TRBV18 and TRBJ2-3, with D uncertain. Germline loops: CDR1 KGHSH, CDR2 LQKENI. The CDR3 is 15 residues long. V lost 3 bases and J lost 0, with 10 bases in between.

This clonotype was observed a handful of times. The V call is TRBV18, the J call TRBJ2-7, with D maybe TRBD1 (5 bases). This CDR3 spans 15 amino acids. Germline CDR1 reads KGHSH; CDR2 reads LQKENI. V dropped 5 bases and J dropped 3 bases, with 17 bases sitting between them. CDR3 in amino acids: CASSATYNQGYEQYF. For the CDR3, the DNA is TGTGCCAGCTCAGCTACCTACAACCAGGGCTACGAGCAGTACTTC. The full variable domain, with the rest looked up from reference TRBV18 and TRBJ2-7, is NAGVMQNPRHLVRRRGQEARLRCSPMKGHSHVYWYRQLPEEGLKFMVYLQKENIIDESGMPKERFSAEFPKEGPSILRIQQVVRGDSAAYFCASSATYNQGYEQYFGPGTRLTVT.

V gene TRBV12-3 or TRBV12-4 combines with J gene TRBJ2-5, with 14 bases identical to TRBD2. This CDR3 is 18 amino acids long. The junction had 13 bases not matched to a gene; V was cut back by 3 bases and J by 7 bases. CDR3 sequence (DNA): TGTGCCAGCAGTTTGGGGGGACTAGCGGGGGCCCAAGGAGGGACCCAGTACTTC. Its protein is CASSLGGLAGAQGGTQYF.

This clonotype occurred a few times. This chain connects TRBV4-3 to TRBJ1-3, with a tentative D call TRBD1 (5 bases). Germline CDR1 LGHNA, CDR2 YSLEER. CDR3 length: 16 amino acids. V was clipped by 3 bases and J by 0 bases, with 12 bases between them. The CDR3 DNA follows: TGCGCCAGCAGCCAGGGGGACTGGGGCTCTGGAAACACCATATATTTT. Translated: CASSQGDWGSGNTIYF.

This clonotype has only a few counts. The chain carries TRBV28 and TRBJ1-1; D may be TRBD1 (6 bases). Germline V gene sequence: CDR1 MDHEN, CDR2 SYDVKM. The germline V and J ends were trimmed by 6 bases and 11 bases, with 13 bases remaining between them. This CDR3 contains 11 residues. The DNA for the CDR3 is TGTGCCAGCAGAACCACAGGGCGTGCTTTCTTT. Protein sequence: CASRTTGRAFF.

This clonotype was recorded at least ten times. The chain carries TRBV12-3 or TRBV12-4 and TRBJ1-1, with a weak D call TRBD1 (6 bases). The CDR3 runs 15 residues. V was shortened by 2 bases and J by 10 bases, with 20 bases between the two germline ends. The CDR3 DNA reads TGTGCCAGCAGTTTATCTTTCAGGCAGGGGAACTTAGCTTTCTTT. Its protein product is CASSLSFRQGNLAFF.

This rearrangement joins TRBV10-3 to TRBJ2-5, with D possibly being TRBD2 (5 bases). CDR1 is ENHRY and CDR2 is SYGVKD in the germline V gene. Trimming took 4 bases from V and 5 from J, leaving 8 bases between them. CDR3 length: 12 amino acids. The CDR3 here is CAISGGRETQYF. CDR3 nucleotides: TGTGCCATCAGTGGAGGGCGGGAGACCCAGTACTTC.